A selection of T cell receptor beta chains follows, all from one sample in a study of cytomegalovirus exposure and HLA in healthy donors. This table comes from immunoSEQ multiplex PCR, and its TCRdb copy is limited to in-frame clones, with some not included. The table lists approximately 140,000 clones, around 77% of them singletons. The sequenced material came from PBMCs. All receptors come from a woman aged 60 to 75 in good health and CMV-seronegative. The CDR3 runs from the conserved cysteine through the conserved F or W. Each record gives: J gene, D gene, V gene, CDR3 protein. The D gene is left open where the match is weak.

TRBJ2-7 TRBD2 TRBV10-3 CAISPGLAGGPGNEQYF
TRBJ1-1 NA TRBV29-1 CSAKGAGPTTEAFF
TRBJ2-7 NA TRBV25-1 CASRPGDRWKQYF
TRBJ1-2 TRBD1 TRBV4-2 CASSQERDSYGYTF
TRBJ1-6 NA TRBV19 CASSIQGRSSSPLHF
TRBJ1-2 TRBD1 TRBV18 CASSPPAGGSYGYTF
TRBJ2-5 TRBD2 TRBV7-9 CASSYSSGGETQYF
TRBJ2-7 NA TRBV5-1 CASSLGSVTYEQYF
TRBJ1-2 TRBD1 TRBV29-1 CSVGQGVDGYTF
TRBJ1-4 NA TRBV5-8 CASRLRATNEKLFF
TRBJ1-1 TRBD1 TRBV5-4 CASSLRTGWNTEAFF
TRBJ2-1 TRBD2 TRBV14 CASRPGTRGLKQFF
TRBJ2-3 NA TRBV5-6 CASSSLDLAPTDTQYF
TRBJ1-2 NA TRBV2 CASNTGNYGYTF
TRBJ2-7 NA TRBV2 CASSESRESYEQYF